The rows below give T cell receptor beta chains drawn from one sample of a study of shared clonotypes between healthy human individuals. Profiled with immunoSEQ multiplex PCR; TCRdb holds only in-frame clones, not every one. Of more than 850,000 clones listed, approximately 78% are singletons. The source material was memory CD4+ T cells from PBMCs. The receptors originated from a man aged 18-30 years in good health. Some clones in this sample may be carry-over from other donors' samples. The CDR3 runs from the conserved cysteine through the conserved F or W. D genes are given only for firm matches. Size is omitted from some rows. Given values are once, few, many or a class for expanded clones.

TRBJ2-2 | - | TRBV27 | TRBD1 | TGTGCCAGCTCTAGACAGGGAACCGGGGAGCTGTTTTTT | CASSRQGTGELFF
TRBJ2-5 | - | TRBV30 | TRBD2 | TGTGCCTCCAGTGGCCCAGCGGGAGGAGAGACCCAGTACTTC | CASSGPAGGETQYF
TRBJ2-5 | - | TRBV6-5 | - | TGTGCCAGCAGTTACTCCGGGGGCGAAGAGACCCAGTACTTC | CASSYSGGEETQYF
TRBJ2-7 | - | TRBV7-2 | - | TGTGCCAGCAGCTATAATTGGGGCTACGAGCAGTACTTC | CASSYNWGYEQYF
TRBJ2-3 | few | TRBV7-2 | - | TGTGCCAGCAGTTTACCCGGGTGGGCAGATACGCAGTATTTT | CASSLPGWADTQYF
TRBJ2-3 | - | TRBV18 | TRBD1 | TGTGCCAGCTCACCACCGACAGGGGAAGCAGATACGCAGTATTTT | CASSPPTGEADTQYF
TRBJ1-1 | once | TRBV7-2 | - | TGTGCCAGCAGCCAGAGGGGGGGCGTTTCGTCCGACACTGAAGCTTTCTTT | CASSQRGGVSSDTEAFF
TRBJ2-2 | - | TRBV4-2 | TRBD2 | TGTGCCAGCAGCCAAGAGGGACTAGCTTACGCCGGGGAGCTGTTTTTT | CASSQEGLAYAGELFF
TRBJ1-2 | - | TRBV2 | - | TGTGCCAGCAGTGTCGGGGAAGGCTACACCTTC | CASSVGEGYTF
TRBJ1-5 | once | TRBV7-2 | - | TGTGCCAGCAGCTTAGCGCATAGCGGTCAGCCCCAGCATTTT | CASSLAHSGQPQHF
TRBJ2-1 | few | TRBV15 | - | TGTGCCACCAGCTCGCGACTTTCGGGTGAGCAGTTCTTC | CATSSRLSGEQFF
TRBJ2-5 | - | TRBV4-2 | TRBD1 | TGTGCCAGCAGCCAAGATCAGACAGGGGAAGAGACCCAGTACTTC | CASSQDQTGEETQYF
TRBJ2-2 | few | TRBV28 | - | TGTGCCAGCACCGAAGGAACCAGGGCCGGGGAGCTGTTTTTT | CASTEGTRAGELFF
TRBJ2-3 | - | TRBV9 | TRBD2 | TGTGCCAGCAGCGCCACTAGCGGGCACACAGATACGCAGTATTTT | CASSATSGHTDTQYF
TRBJ1-1 | - | TRBV5-1 | - | TGCGCCAGCAGCCGTTGGGGCACGGGACGGCAGAACACTGAAGCTTTCTTT | CASSRWGTGRQNTEAFF
TRBJ2-7 | - | TRBV5-6 | TRBD2 | TGTGCCAGCAGCCGACTAGCGGGAGGTTTATACGAGCAGTACTTC | CASSRLAGGLYEQYF
TRBJ2-5 | - | TRBV28 | - | TGTGCCACCTTGACCCAAGAGACCCAGTACTTC | CATLTQETQYF
TRBJ1-2 | - | TRBV5-1 | - | TGCGCCAGCAGCTTCGAGGGCAGGGGCATTAACTATGGCTACACCTTC | CASSFEGRGINYGYTF
TRBJ1-2 | - | TRBV28 | TRBD1 | TGTGCCAGCAGTTCCCCGGGAGGGGGCGGTGGCTACACCTTC | CASSSPGGGGGYTF
TRBJ2-7 | - | TRBV6-1 | - | TGTGCCAGCAGTGTATTCGTTCAGGGGTACGAGCAGTACTTC | CASSVFVQGYEQYF
TRBJ2-1 | - | TRBV20-1 | - | TGCAGTGCTGTCAGGACAGAGCAGTTCTTC | CSAVRTEQFF
TRBJ1-1 | - | TRBV28 | TRBD1 | TGTGCCAGCAGTTTCCCACCTGGGACAGGGGGCACTGAAGCTTTCTTT | CASSFPPGTGGTEAFF
TRBJ2-5 | - | TRBV5-1 | - | TGCGCCAGCAGCCCCCGTCTGCGCGAGACCCAGTACTTC | CASSPRLRETQYF
TRBJ1-3 | - | TRBV4-1 | - | TGCGCCAGCAGCCAAGGGGGCCTCCGGGGACAAGAAAACACCATATATTTT | CASSQGGLRGQENTIYF
TRBJ2-3 | - | TRBV2 | - | TGTGCCAGCAGGACGGCAGATACGCAGTATTTT | CASRTADTQYF
TRBJ1-5 | - | TRBV28 | - | TGTGCCAGCAGTTTGAGCTCAGTAATATATCAGCCCCAGCATTTT | CASSLSSVIYQPQHF
TRBJ1-3 | - | TRBV5-1 | - | TGCGCCAGCAGCTTGGGTTCTGGAAACACCATATATTTT | CASSLGSGNTIYF
TRBJ1-2 | - | TRBV28 | - | TGTGCCAGCAGCCGAGACGGGGGCCCTTTGAGATCGGGCTACACCTTC | CASSRDGGPLRSGYTF
TRBJ2-1 | - | TRBV10-3 | TRBD2 | TGTGCCATCAGTGAATTTATTCTAGCGGGAGGTTACGATGAGCAGTTCTTC | CAISEFILAGGYDEQFF
TRBJ1-3 | - | TRBV30 | - | TGTGCCTGGTCACGCAACGGCTTCTCTGGAAACACCATATATTTT | CAWSRNGFSGNTIYF
TRBJ2-1 | - | TRBV2 | - | TGTGCCACCGGGGGCGTGGGAGGACCTTACAATGAGCAGTTCTTC | CATGGVGGPYNEQFF
TRBJ1-2 | - | TRBV28 | TRBD1 | TGTGCCAGCAGCCTTACTAGACAGGGGGAGTCGGGTGGCTACACCTTC | CASSLTRQGESGGYTF
TRBJ2-5 | - | TRBV10-3 | - | TGTGCCATCAGTGAGTCGAGAGGGAAAAGCCAAGAGACCCAGTACTTC | CAISESRGKSQETQYF
TRBJ1-2 | - | TRBV28 | - | TGTGCCAGCAGGACACCCTCCCGAGGGTATGGCTACACCTTC | CASRTPSRGYGYTF
TRBJ2-1 | - | TRBV7-2 | - | TGTGCCAGCAGCTTCGGACTCTCGTCGGGGCAGTTCTTC | CASSFGLSSGQFF
TRBJ1-5 | - | TRBV15 | - | TGTGCCACCAGCCCAGATTTCAGGGGCAGGCAGCCCCAGCATTTT | CATSPDFRGRQPQHF
TRBJ1-1 | - | TRBV10-3 | - | TGTGCCATCAGTGACACGGGGCCAGTGACTGAAGCTTTCTTT | CAISDTGPVTEAFF
TRBJ2-7 | - | TRBV5-4 | - | TGTGCCAGCAGCTTGGGGACGACGAGCTCCTACGAGCAGTACTTC | CASSLGTTSSYEQYF
TRBJ2-3 | - | TRBV9 | - | TGTGCCAGCAGCGACCGACAGAGTGCTAGCACAGATACGCAGTATTTT | CASSDRQSASTDTQYF
TRBJ2-1 | - | TRBV7-2 | - | TGTGCCAGCACAGGGTACGGGGAGTTCAATGAGCAGTTCTTC | CASTGYGEFNEQFF
TRBJ2-7 | once | TRBV27 | TRBD1 | TGTGCCAGCAGTATATGGACAGGGAGCTCCTACGAGCAGTACTTC | CASSIWTGSSYEQYF
TRBJ2-1 | - | TRBV6-5 | - | TGTGCCAGCAGTTACTCGCGTCAGTACAATGAGCAGTTCTTC | CASSYSRQYNEQFF
TRBJ1-5 | - | TRBV18 | - | TGTGCCAGCTCATCGGAAGGGTCTCATCTGGGCAATCAGCCCCAGCATTTT | CASSSEGSHLGNQPQHF
TRBJ1-1 | few | TRBV7-3 | - | TGTGCCAGCAGTTACGACAACTTGAACACTGAAGCTTTCTTT | CASSYDNLNTEAFF
TRBJ2-5 | - | TRBV5-1 | - | TGCGCCAGCAGCTTGTTAGGGGCAGGAGGCGCGGAGACCCAGTACTTC | CASSLLGAGGAETQYF
TRBJ2-5 | few | TRBV9 | TRBD2 | TGTGCCAGCAGCGTAGGCGTGGGACTAGCGGGAGGAGGCGGGGAGACCCAGTACTTC | CASSVGVGLAGGGGETQYF
TRBJ2-5 | - | TRBV27 | - | TGTGCCAGCAGTTATGACTCTAACTTACAAGAGACCCAGTACTTC | CASSYDSNLQETQYF
TRBJ2-5 | - | TRBV5-4 | TRBD1 | TGTGCCAGCAGCAAGGGACAGGGGAGGGAAGAGACCCAGTACTTC | CASSKGQGREETQYF
TRBJ1-1 | once | TRBV11-1 | - | TGTGCCAGCAGCTTAGGACGGATTGAAGCTTTCTTT | CASSLGRIEAFF
TRBJ1-2 | - | TRBV7-9 | TRBD1 | TGTGCCAGCAGCTTAGGAACCGGGACAGGGGGCGCGTCCACCTTC | CASSLGTGTGGASTF
TRBJ2-1 | - | TRBV5-4 | - | TGTGCCAGCAGCGCACAAAAACCGGGACGGAGCCCTCGCAATGAGCAGTTCTTC | CASSAQKPGRSPRNEQFF
TRBJ2-3 | - | TRBV13 | TRBD2 | TGTGCCAGCAGCCTCAGGGTCGGTCCGGGAGGGAGCACAGATACGCAGTATTTT | CASSLRVGPGGSTDTQYF
TRBJ2-3 | - | TRBV5-8 | TRBD1 | TGTGCCAGCAGTGGATGGGACAGGGCGGAGGGCACGCAGTATTTT | CASSGWDRAEGTQYF
TRBJ1-2 | once | TRBV28 | TRBD1 | TGTGCCAGCAGAAGGACAGGGGTTACTAACTATGGCTACACCTTC | CASRRTGVTNYGYTF
TRBJ2-1 | - | TRBV4-2 | TRBD2 | TGTGCCAGCAGCCATACCGGGACTAGCGGTTCCAATGAGCAGTTCTTC | CASSHTGTSGSNEQFF
TRBJ2-7 | - | TRBV28 | - | TGTGCCAGCAACCAGGACAGCCTTGGCTCCTACGAGCAGTACTTC | CASNQDSLGSYEQYF
TRBJ2-5 | once | TRBV5-4 | - | TGTGCCAGCAGCTTGACTACGACCCAAGAGACCCAGTACTTC | CASSLTTTQETQYF
TRBJ2-5 | few | TRBV29-1 | - | TGCAGCGTAGGGAAGGACAGCCAAGGGGAGACCCAGTACTTC | CSVGKDSQGETQYF
TRBJ1-5 | - | TRBV6-1 | - | TGTGCCAGCAGGAATACAGGTAAAGGACAGCCCCAGCATTTT | CASRNTGKGQPQHF
TRBJ1-2 | - | TRBV9 | - | TGTGCCAGCTCCCGGTGGGGGGACTATGGCTACACCTTC | CASSRWGDYGYTF